Listed below are T cell receptor beta chains from one sample, sequenced in a study of T cells in Graves' hyperthyroidism and ophthalmopathy. TCRdb itself ran the multiplex PCR reads through MiXCR, one entry per CDR3 protein. Among under 450,000 distinct CDR3 sequences listed, approximately 18% were seen once. The sequencing input was blood. These receptors were obtained from a woman in her 30s with Graves' hyperthyroidism that later progressed to Graves' ophthalmopathy. CDR3s include the opening cysteine and the closing phenylalanine or tryptophan. A D gene is named only where the DNA matches it firmly. Clone size appears in some rows only: once, few, many, or a class for an expanded clone.

v_gene: TRBV7-9; len: 15; abundance: few; j_gene: TRBJ1-5; d_gene: -; CDR3aa: CASSTDRRSNQPQHF; CDR3nt: TGTGCCAGCAGCACGGACAGAAGGAGCAATCAGCCCCAGCATTTT
v_gene: TRBV6-1; len: 14; abundance: many; j_gene: TRBJ1-5; d_gene: -; CDR3aa: CASSELGGGQPQHF; CDR3nt: TGTGCCAGCAGTGAACTCGGGGGAGGTCAGCCCCAGCATTTT
v_gene: TRBV28; len: 15; abundance: few; j_gene: TRBJ1-2; d_gene: -; CDR3aa: CASSLMAGAVLGYTF; CDR3nt: TGTGCCAGCAGTTTGATGGCAGGGGCAGTTCTTGGCTACACCTTC
v_gene: TRBV27; len: 14; abundance: many; j_gene: TRBJ2-7; d_gene: TRBD1; CDR3aa: CASSSLTGAYEQYF; CDR3nt: TGTGCCAGCAGTTCCCTCACAGGGGCCTACGAGCAGTACTTC
v_gene: TRBV6-1; len: 12; abundance: -; j_gene: TRBJ1-4; d_gene: TRBD1; CDR3aa: CVLTGTSDKLFF; CDR3nt: TGTGTCCTGACAGGGACCAGTGATAAACTGTTTTTT
v_gene: TRBV2; len: 10; abundance: many; j_gene: TRBJ2-7; d_gene: -; CDR3aa: CASSDRLQYF; CDR3nt: TGTGCCAGCAGTGATCGCCTGCAGTACTTC
v_gene: TRBV12-3/TRBV12-4; len: 16; abundance: many; j_gene: TRBJ1-1; d_gene: -; CDR3aa: CASQPGTRGGYTEAFF; CDR3nt: TGTGCCAGCCAGCCTGGGACCCGAGGGGGATACACTGAAGCTTTCTTT
v_gene: TRBV20-1; len: 16; abundance: many; j_gene: TRBJ2-3; d_gene: TRBD2; CDR3aa: CSARVLAEISTDTQYF; CDR3nt: TGCAGTGCTAGAGTTCTAGCGGAAATCAGCACAGATACGCAGTATTTT
v_gene: TRBV2; len: 14; abundance: many; j_gene: TRBJ2-7; d_gene: TRBD2; CDR3aa: CASSLSGTRVEQYF; CDR3nt: TGTGCCAGCAGTCTATCAGGGACTAGGGTCGAGCAGTACTTC
v_gene: TRBV6-1; len: 16; abundance: many; j_gene: TRBJ2-2; d_gene: -; CDR3aa: CASSETGFENTGELFF; CDR3nt: TGTGCCAGCAGTGAGACAGGCTTTGAGAACACCGGGGAGCTGTTTTTT
v_gene: TRBV20-1; len: 13; abundance: few; j_gene: TRBJ1-2; d_gene: -; CDR3aa: CSARGQVGYGYTF; CDR3nt: TGCAGTGCTAGAGGACAGGTCGGCTATGGCTACACCTTC
v_gene: TRBV11-2; len: 16; abundance: many; j_gene: TRBJ2-5; d_gene: -; CDR3aa: CASSLGFVGIQETQYF; CDR3nt: TGTGCCAGCAGCTTAGGTTTTGTGGGTATCCAAGAGACCCAGTACTTC
v_gene: TRBV27; len: 15; abundance: few; j_gene: TRBJ2-7; d_gene: -; CDR3aa: CASSPPDTATYEQYF; CDR3nt: TGTGCCAGCAGTCCACCCGACACGGCCACCTACGAGCAGTACTTC
v_gene: TRBV7-9; len: 14; abundance: -; j_gene: TRBJ2-1; d_gene: TRBD1; CDR3aa: CASSGQGAKNEQFF; CDR3nt: TGTGCCAGCAGTGGACAGGGGGCTAAGAATGAGCAGTTCTTC
v_gene: TRBV19; len: 12; abundance: few; j_gene: TRBJ1-1; d_gene: -; CDR3aa: CAGSIGGYEAFF; CDR3nt: TGTGCCGGTAGTATAGGGGGATATGAAGCTTTCTTT
v_gene: TRBV20-1; len: 14; abundance: many; j_gene: TRBJ2-7; d_gene: TRBD1; CDR3aa: CSAVLPGQGGEQYF; CDR3nt: TGCAGTGCTGTCCTCCCGGGACAGGGGGGCGAGCAGTACTTC
v_gene: TRBV30; len: 12; abundance: many; j_gene: TRBJ2-3; d_gene: -; CDR3aa: CAWSRQSDTQYF; CDR3nt: TGTGCCTGGAGTCGGCAGTCAGATACGCAGTATTTT
v_gene: TRBV27; len: 20; abundance: many; j_gene: TRBJ2-2; d_gene: -; CDR3aa: CASSLFRGNPNSRSIGELFF; CDR3nt: TGTGCCAGCAGTTTATTTAGGGGAAACCCAAATTCGCGATCTATCGGGGAGCTGTTTTTT
v_gene: TRBV3-1; len: 15; abundance: many; j_gene: TRBJ2-3; d_gene: -; CDR3aa: CASSQDGVSTDTQYF; CDR3nt: TGTGCCAGCAGCCAAGATGGAGTAAGCACAGATACGCAGTATTTT
v_gene: TRBV11-2; len: 15; abundance: few; j_gene: TRBJ2-2; d_gene: TRBD1; CDR3aa: CASSRGPGTGRGLFF; CDR3nt: TGTGCCAGCAGCCGCGGTCCCGGGACAGGAAGGGGGCTGTTTTTT
v_gene: TRBV4-2; len: 15; abundance: -; j_gene: TRBJ2-7; d_gene: -; CDR3aa: CASSGVGSLKGEQYF; CDR3nt: TGTGCCAGCAGCGGCGTAGGGAGTTTGAAAGGCGAGCAGTACTTC
v_gene: TRBV20-1; len: 13; abundance: -; j_gene: TRBJ1-4; d_gene: -; CDR3aa: CSARRQPNEKLFF; CDR3nt: TGCAGTGCTAGGAGACAGCCCAATGAAAAACTGTTTTTT
v_gene: TRBV6-1; len: 14; abundance: many; j_gene: TRBJ2-7; d_gene: -; CDR3aa: CASSLGGASYEQYF; CDR3nt: TGTGCCAGCAGTCTTGGGGGAGCATCCTACGAGCAGTACTTC
v_gene: TRBV5-1; len: 16; abundance: many; j_gene: TRBJ1-2; d_gene: -; CDR3aa: CASSQGRDVPNYGYTF; CDR3nt: TGCGCCAGCAGCCAGGGACGGGACGTTCCTAACTATGGCTACACCTTC
v_gene: TRBV11-2; len: 14; abundance: -; j_gene: TRBJ2-1; d_gene: -; CDR3aa: CASSLEPGSHEQFF; CDR3nt: TGTGCCAGCAGCTTAGAACCGGGTTCCCATGAGCAGTTCTTC
v_gene: TRBV4-1; len: 16; abundance: many; j_gene: TRBJ1-5; d_gene: -; CDR3aa: CASSQPTDYSNQPQHF; CDR3nt: TGCGCCAGCAGCCAACCGACGGACTATAGCAATCAGCCCCAGCATTTT
v_gene: TRBV12-3/TRBV12-4; len: 14; abundance: many; j_gene: TRBJ1-1; d_gene: -; CDR3aa: CASSTAPMNTEAFF; CDR3nt: TGTGCCAGCAGCACCGCGCCCATGAACACTGAAGCTTTCTTT
v_gene: TRBV2; len: 12; abundance: many; j_gene: TRBJ2-7; d_gene: -; CDR3aa: CASSERSYEQYF; CDR3nt: TGTGCCAGCAGTGAACGGTCCTACGAGCAGTACTTC
v_gene: TRBV6-5; len: 16; abundance: many; j_gene: TRBJ1-6; d_gene: -; CDR3aa: CASSWKLFSYNSPLHF; CDR3nt: TGTGCCAGCAGTTGGAAGCTTTTTTCCTATAATTCACCCCTCCACTTT
v_gene: TRBV28; len: 20; abundance: many; j_gene: TRBJ2-3; d_gene: TRBD2; CDR3aa: CASSSSTSGSPLWVSDTQYF; CDR3nt: TGTGCCAGCAGTTCCTCGACTAGCGGGAGCCCCCTCTGGGTGTCAGATACGCAGTATTTT
v_gene: TRBV27; len: 12; abundance: many; j_gene: TRBJ2-7; d_gene: -; CDR3aa: CASSSGNYEQYF; CDR3nt: TGTGCCAGCAGTTCGGGGAATTACGAGCAGTACTTC
v_gene: TRBV30; len: 11; abundance: -; j_gene: TRBJ2-5; d_gene: -; CDR3aa: CAWRSAETQYF; CDR3nt: TGTGCCTGGAGATCGGCCGAGACCCAGTACTTC
v_gene: TRBV6-5; len: 14; abundance: -; j_gene: TRBJ1-5; d_gene: TRBD1; CDR3aa: CASSWGQEDQPQHF; CDR3nt: TGTGCCAGCAGTTGGGGACAGGAAGATCAGCCCCAGCATTTT
v_gene: TRBV20-1; len: 17; abundance: many; j_gene: TRBJ2-1; d_gene: TRBD2; CDR3aa: CSVGRSGTSGYREEQFF; CDR3nt: TGCAGTGTAGGGCGTTCCGGGACTAGCGGGTATAGGGAGGAGCAGTTCTTC
v_gene: TRBV5-1; len: 15; abundance: -; j_gene: TRBJ2-1; d_gene: -; CDR3aa: CASSLGQASYNEQFF; CDR3nt: TGCGCCAGCAGCTTGGGACAGGCGTCCTACAATGAGCAGTTCTTC
v_gene: TRBV5-1; len: 15; abundance: many; j_gene: TRBJ1-1; d_gene: -; CDR3aa: CASSLGVGENTEAFF; CDR3nt: TGCGCCAGCAGCTTGGGAGTAGGGGAGAACACTGAAGCTTTCTTT
v_gene: TRBV6-1; len: 15; abundance: few; j_gene: TRBJ2-7; d_gene: TRBD2; CDR3aa: CASRGTSGNRYEQYF; CDR3nt: TGTGCCAGCAGGGGGACTAGCGGGAATCGGTACGAGCAGTACTTC
v_gene: TRBV6-5; len: 13; abundance: many; j_gene: TRBJ2-5; d_gene: TRBD2; CDR3aa: CASSYTSEGTQYF; CDR3nt: TGTGCCAGCAGTTACACTAGCGAGGGGACCCAGTACTTC
v_gene: TRBV6-1; len: 15; abundance: many; j_gene: TRBJ2-7; d_gene: TRBD1; CDR3aa: CASRGQGAPPYEQYF; CDR3nt: TGTGCCAGCAGGGGACAGGGGGCGCCCCCCTACGAGCAGTACTTC
v_gene: TRBV28; len: 12; abundance: many; j_gene: TRBJ1-6; d_gene: -; CDR3aa: CASSLVTSALHF; CDR3nt: TGTGCCAGCAGTTTAGTTACATCGGCCCTCCACTTT